These 17 T cell receptor beta chains were all obtained from the same sample, sequenced in a study of OX40 agonist ivuxolimab in advanced cancers. Assay: immunoSEQ multiplex PCR; the TCRdb copy retains only in-frame clones and omits some. The sample has tens of thousands of clones; 88% are singletons. Sequenced here: CD4+ or CD8+ T cells sorted from blood, sampled in a trial of the OX40 agonist ivuxolimab. These receptors were taken from an adult with an advanced solid tumor such as melanoma, head and neck, liver or kidney cancer.

The chain joins TRBV5-1 to TRBJ2-7; TRBD1 aligns across 9 bases. Trimming removed 2 bases from V and 6 bases from J; junction bases left unmatched: 3. CDR1 and CDR2 from the germline V gene are SGHRS and YFSETQ. The CDR3 contains 13 residues. This CDR3 is CASSFTGGGEQYF. CDR3 nucleotide sequence: TGCGCCAGCAGCTTTACAGGGGGCGGCGAGCAGTACTTC.

The gene calls are TRBV2 and TRBJ2-2; TRBD1 or TRBD2 may be the D gene (6 bases each). This CDR3 spans 16 amino acids. CDR1 and CDR2 (germline): SNHLY, FYNNEI. V lost 3 bases and J lost 5, with 16 bases in between. The CDR3 sequence is CASSERRGQGTGELFF. The CDR3 DNA reads TGTGCCAGCAGTGAGAGGCGGGGCCAGGGGACCGGGGAGCTGTTTTTT.

This sequence joins TRBV5-4 and TRBJ2-5; 7 bases line up with TRBD1. The V gene end was trimmed by 3 bases and the J gene end by 2 bases; junction bases not matched to a gene: 10. The germline V gene has CDR1 SGHNT and CDR2 YYREEE (reference sequence). The CDR3 is 16 residues long. The CDR3 sequence is CASSYGLGQSQETQYF. The CDR3 DNA reads TGTGCCAGCAGCTACGGGCTGGGACAGTCTCAAGAGACCCAGTACTTC.

The rearrangement uses TRBV14 and TRBJ1-4; D is ambiguous. Trimming pared 4 bases from V and 2 bases from J, leaving 14 bases between. The germline V gene has CDR1 SGHDN and CDR2 FVKESK. This CDR3 is 16 amino acids long. For the CDR3, the DNA is TGTGCCAGCAGCCTATCACGAAGGACGACTAATGAAAAACTGTTTTTT. Translating it yields CASSLSRRTTNEKLFF.

V is TRBV10-3 and J is TRBJ2-1; 9 bases align to TRBD2. The CDR3 contains 19 residues. V gave up 8 bases and J gave up 3 bases; unmatched junction bases: 20. The germline CDR1 and CDR2 sequences are ENHRY and SYGVKD. DNA of the CDR3: TGTGCCATCCGCGGAGAGGGGGGTAGCGGGAGCCGGATCTACAATGAGCAGTTCTTC. Translation gives CAIRGEGGSGSRIYNEQFF.

About this clone itself: Other nucleotide sequences from this sample produce the same CDR3. This rearrangement joins TRBV28 to TRBJ1-5, with 9 bases matching TRBD1. Germline-derived CDR1 and CDR2 are MDHEN and SYDVKM. This CDR3 comprises 16 residues. V trimming: 4 bases; J trimming: 7 bases; junction bases outside the gene matches: 11. CDR3 DNA: TGTGCCAGCAGTTCCCCCGGACAGGGGTCGGGGCAGCCCCAGCATTTT. Protein sequence: CASSSPGQGSGQPQHF.

This chain uses TRBV18 with TRBJ2-5; no clear D. Germline CDR1 KGHSH, CDR2 LQKENI. The CDR3 runs to 13 residues. The germline V and J ends were trimmed by 1 base and 7 bases, with 10 bases remaining between them. The CDR3 here is CASSPRGLGTQYF. The CDR3 coding sequence is TGTGCCAGCTCACCACGAGGCTTAGGGACCCAGTACTTC. Drawing the rest from reference TRBV18 and TRBJ2-5, the complete variable domain is NAGVMQNPRHLVRRRGQEARLRCSPMKGHSHVYWYRQLPEEGLKFMVYLQKENIIDESGMPKERFSAEFPKEGPSILRIQQVVRGDSAAYFCASSPRGLGTQYFGPGTRLLVL.

The table lists this clone with a count of one. This chain uses TRBV6-1 with TRBJ1-4; 8 bases line up with TRBD1. The J segment lost 8 bases and the V segment lost 6 bases, leaving 11 bases of the junction unmatched. This CDR3 is built from 15 residues. CDR1 and CDR2 from the germline V gene are MNHNS and SASEGT. The CDR3: CASSVTGTGREKLFF. CDR3 bases: TGTGCCAGCAGCGTTACCGGGACAGGAAGGGAAAAACTGTTTTTT.

This chain joins TRBV7-3 and TRBJ2-1, with a tentative D call TRBD2 (8 bases). Germline V gene sequence: CDR1 SGHTA, CDR2 FQGTGA. The CDR3 is made up of 15 amino acids. Between the trimmed V and J ends, which lost 4 bases and 6 bases, there was a span of 16 bases. The CDR3 region is CASSSGGSGTNEQFF. The CDR3 bases are TGTGCCAGCAGCTCAGGGGGTAGCGGGACCAATGAGCAGTTCTTC.

The chain joins TRBV5-1 to TRBJ2-3; 8 positions agree with TRBD1. This CDR3 region has 14 residues. V lost 4 bases and J lost 4; bases outside the gene matches: 5. The germline CDR1 and CDR2 sequences are SGHRS and YFSETQ. The CDR3: CASSRSGGADTQYF. CDR3 nucleotides: TGCGCCAGCAGCAGGTCAGGGGGCGCAGATACGCAGTATTTT.

The gene calls are TRBV5-4 and TRBJ1-5; D remains unclear. The CDR3 has 14 residues. The germline V and J ends were trimmed by 4 bases and 0 bases, with 8 bases remaining between them. Per the germline V gene, CDR1 is SGHNT and CDR2 is YYREEE (reference sequence). This CDR3 reads CASSSTGSNQPQHF. CDR3 sequence (DNA): TGTGCCAGCAGCAGTACGGGTAGCAATCAGCCCCAGCATTTT.

The chain uses TRBV15 and TRBJ2-1; perhaps TRBD2 as D (5 bases). Per the germline V gene, CDR1 is LNHNV and CDR2 is YYDKDF (reference sequence). V was clipped by 1 base and J by 8 bases, with 6 bases between them. The CDR3 loop spans 12 amino acids. The CDR3: CATSRAEDEQFF. DNA for the CDR3: TGTGCCACCAGCAGAGCGGAGGATGAGCAGTTCTTC. Together with reference TRBV15 and TRBJ2-1, the CDR3 gives the full variable domain: DAMVIQNPRYQVTQFGKPVTLSCSQTLNHNVMYWYQQKSSQAPKLLFHYYDKDFNNEADTPDNFQSRRPNTSFCFLDIRSPGLGDTAMYLCATSRAEDEQFFGPGTRLTVL.

This rearrangement joins TRBV7-6 to TRBJ1-6; D is uncertain. Germline V gene data show CDR1 as SGHVS and CDR2 as FNYEAQ. The V end lost 1 base, the J end lost 7 bases, and 11 bases lay between the germline ends. The CDR3 sequence is 15 residues long. The CDR3 DNA is TGTGCCAGCAGCTTAGATGGGTTACCCAATTCACCCCTCCACTTT. Its translation is CASSLDGLPNSPLHF.

The CDR3 reads CASSLGRQETQYF. The CDR3 DNA sequence: TGTGCCAGCTCTCTAGGGCGTCAAGAGACCCAGTACTTC. The chain couples TRBV18 to TRBJ2-5; D is uncertain. Germline CDR1 and CDR2: KGHSH and LQKENI. The CDR3 covers 13 residues. V dropped 6 bases and J dropped 2 bases, with 10 bases sitting between them.

The rearrangement joins TRBV2 to TRBJ1-4, with D maybe TRBD1 (6 bases). Between the trimmed V and J ends, which lost 7 bases and 4 bases, there was a span of 19 bases. CDR3 length: 16 residues. The V gene's germline CDR1 is SNHLY and CDR2 FYNNEI. CDR3 residues: CASTRRGGRHNEKLFF. In DNA form, the CDR3 reads TGTGCCAGCACCAGAAGGGGGGGCCGCCATAATGAAAAACTGTTTTTT. The complete variable domain, with remaining parts taken from reference TRBV2 and TRBJ1-4, reads EPEVTQTPSHQVTQMGQEVILRCVPISNHLYFYWYRQILGQKVEFLVSFYNNEISEKSEIFDDQFSVERPDGSNFTLKIRSTKLEDSAMYFCASTRRGGRHNEKLFFGSGTQLSVL.

The chain uses TRBV6-1 and TRBJ2-1, with 11 positions matching TRBD2. CDR1 and CDR2 from the germline V gene are MNHNS and SASEGT. The length of the CDR3 is 15 residues. V shed 5 bases and J 6 bases; nucleotides not matched to a gene: 6. The CDR3 loop reads CASSITSGSINEQFF. The DNA for the CDR3 is TGTGCCAGCAGTATAACTAGCGGGAGTATCAATGAGCAGTTCTTC.

Only one count was recorded for this clone. This sequence joins TRBV10-3 and TRBJ1-4, with a tentative D call TRBD1 (5 bases). Germline V gives CDR1 ENHRY, CDR2 SYGVKD. This CDR3 spans 15 amino acids. The V end lost 3 bases, the J end lost 3 bases, and 11 bases lay between the germline ends. DNA for the CDR3: TGTGCCATCAGTGACTCTCAGGGACCTAATGAAAAACTGTTTTTT. Translating gives CAISDSQGPNEKLFF.